The 20 T cell receptor beta chains listed next were all sequenced from one sample in a study of OX40 agonist ivuxolimab in advanced cancers. Profiled with immunoSEQ multiplex PCR; TCRdb holds only in-frame clones, not every one. The sample records about 62,000 clones, around 82% being singletons. The source was CD4+ or CD8+ T cells sorted from blood, collected in a trial of the OX40 agonist ivuxolimab. All receptors derive from an adult with an advanced solid tumor such as melanoma, head and neck, liver or kidney cancer.

The rearrangement uses TRBV5-6 and TRBJ1-2, with 7 bases identical to TRBD1. Germline CDR1 reads SGHDT; CDR2 reads YYEEEE. The length of the CDR3 is 16 residues. The V and J ends lost 4 bases and 8 bases, in that order; junction bases with no gene match: 17. CDR3 amino acids: CASSRRTGEVSMGYTF. The CDR3 DNA is TGTGCCAGCAGCCGAAGAACAGGGGAAGTCTCTATGGGCTACACCTTC.

The chain combines TRBV27 with TRBJ2-3; 11 bases match TRBD1. Losses at the gene ends were 6 bases for V and 4 bases for J; bases not matched to a gene: 0. Germline V gene lookup returns CDR1 MNHEY and CDR2 SMNVEV (reference sequence). The CDR3 sequence is 13 residues long. The CDR3 DNA reads as TGTGCCAGCAGGGGACAGGGGGCAGATACGCAGTATTTT. It is translated as CASRGQGADTQYF.

This clone was seen once. The CDR3 here is CASSTQRFGGYTF. CDR3 DNA: TGTGCCAGTAGTACCCAGCGTTTTGGGGGCTACACCTTC. The chain is built from TRBV19 and TRBJ1-2; D is ambiguous. The CDR3 runs to 13 residues. The germline V gene encodes CDR1 LNHDA and CDR2 SQIVND (reference sequence). Trimming removed 4 bases at V and 8 bases at J, with 14 bases between.

The rearrangement uses TRBV2 and TRBJ2-5; D uncertain. V was shortened by 4 bases and J by 4 bases, with 10 bases between the two germline ends. The CDR3 extends over 13 amino acids. Germline values: CDR1 SNHLY, CDR2 FYNNEI. The CDR3 nucleotides are TGTGCCAGCAGTGCATCCAGGATAGAGACCCAGTACTTC. Translated: CASSASRIETQYF.

V gene TRBV6-5 combines with J gene TRBJ1-5; D not certain. Trimming cost V 5 bases and J 4 bases, with 9 bases left between them. The CDR3 has 13 residues. The germline gives CDR1 MNHEY, CDR2 SVGAGI. The CDR3: CASSADGNQPQHF. The CDR3 DNA reads TGTGCCAGCAGTGCGGACGGGAATCAGCCCCAGCATTTT.

Here the CDR3 reads CASSLSGGNYGYTF. CDR3 bases: TGTGCCAGCAGTTTATCGGGCGGTAACTATGGCTACACCTTC. This sequence joins TRBV27 and TRBJ1-2; D unclear. The CDR3 length is 14 residues. Per germline, CDR1 MNHEY and CDR2 SMNVEV (reference sequence). Trimming shortened V by 0 bases and J by 1 base, and 6 bases separated the two germline ends.

CDR3 bases: TGTGCCATCAGTTCTCCGGGTCCCCAAGAGACCCAGTACTTC. It translates to CAISSPGPQETQYF. The chain is built from TRBV10-3 and TRBJ2-5; no reliable D call. The length of the CDR3 is 14 residues. V shed 5 bases and J shed 1 base, with 11 bases lying between them. Germline loops: CDR1 ENHRY, CDR2 SYGVKD.

The chain uses TRBV6-6 and TRBJ2-1; a weak D match, TRBD2 (6 bases). The CDR3 runs 11 residues. Germline assignment: CDR1 MNHNY and CDR2 SVGAGI (reference sequence). V was shortened by 6 bases and J by 9 bases, with 9 bases between the two germline ends. The CDR3: CASSPGGEQFF. The CDR3 region has the DNA TGTGCCAGCAGCCCCGGGGGTGAGCAGTTCTTC.

The gene calls are TRBV5-6 and TRBJ1-2; no reliable D call. From germline, CDR1 is SGHDT and CDR2 YYEEEE. With 0 bases removed from V and 0 bases from J, the gap between germline ends came to 6 bases. The CDR3 is 14 amino acids. The CDR3 region has the DNA TGTGCCAGCAGCTTGGGGGCTGCTAACTATGGCTACACCTTC. Its protein is CASSLGAANYGYTF.

The rearrangement joins TRBV2 to TRBJ2-1; no firm D call. CDR3 length equals 14 residues. Germline CDR1 and CDR2: SNHLY and FYNNEI. V shed 2 bases and J shed 2 bases, with 7 bases lying between them. Here the CDR3 DNA reads TGTGCCAGCAGTGAAAGGCCCACCTACAATGAGCAGTTCTTC. Translated: CASSERPTYNEQFF.

The chain combines TRBV29-1 with TRBJ1-1; 7 bases map to TRBD1. From germline, CDR1 is SQVTM and CDR2 ANQGSEA. CDR3 size: 13 residues. V shed 5 bases and J 5 bases; nucleotides not matched to a gene: 8. For the CDR3, the DNA is TGCAGCGTTAGACAGGGAGGGCAGACTGAAGCTTTCTTT. Translating it yields CSVRQGGQTEAFF.

The rearrangement links TRBV18 to TRBJ1-4; 8 nucleotides agree with TRBD1. The CDR3 covers 14 residues. Trimming removed 4 bases from V and 5 bases from J; junction bases left unmatched: 3. The germline CDR1 and CDR2 sequences are KGHSH and LQKENI. In DNA, the CDR3 is TGTGCCAGCTCACTACAGGGGGGAAATGAAAAACTGTTTTTT. Residues: CASSLQGGNEKLFF. Full variable domain (remainder filled in from reference TRBV18 and TRBJ1-4): NAGVMQNPRHLVRRRGQEARLRCSPMKGHSHVYWYRQLPEEGLKFMVYLQKENIIDESGMPKERFSAEFPKEGPSILRIQQVVRGDSAAYFCASSLQGGNEKLFFGSGTQLSVL.

This chain uses TRBV10-3 with TRBJ2-7, with 9 positions matching TRBD2. The J call may be wrong; the DNA end is better matched by TRBJ2-5. CDR3 length: 16 residues. Germline CDR1 is ENHRY and CDR2 is SYGVKD. Here the CDR3 DNA reads TGTGCCATCAGTGCGGTTGGCGGGGGGGGTCAAGAGACCCAGTACTTC. Translating it yields CAISAVGGGGQETQYF.

The chain combines TRBV5-1 with TRBJ1-2; 9 nucleotides line up with TRBD1. Trimming took 4 bases from V and 2 from J; bases not matched to a gene: 3. The CDR3 is 14 amino acids. Germline V gene lookup returns CDR1 SGHRS and CDR2 YFSETQ. CDR3: CASSQDRGNYGYTF. The CDR3 nucleotides are TGCGCCAGCAGCCAGGACAGGGGAAACTATGGCTACACCTTC.

V usage is TRBV6-4 and J usage is TRBJ1-6, with D uncertain. V lost 9 bases and J 3 bases, leaving 6 bases between the germline ends. This CDR3 is 12 amino acids long. Germline V gene sequence: CDR1 MRHNA, CDR2 SNTAGT. CDR3 in amino acids: CARPSYNSPLHF. The CDR3 coding sequence is TGTGCCAGACCGAGCTATAATTCACCCCTCCACTTT.

This clone appeared once. The chain links TRBV7-9 to TRBJ1-2; TRBD1 aligns across 10 bases. This CDR3 has 14 residues. V lost 4 bases, J lost 5 bases, and 4 bases stayed unmatched. Germline CDR1 reads SEHNR; CDR2 reads FQNEAQ (reference sequence). CDR3 sequence (DNA): TGTGCCAGCAGCTCAGACAGGGGGCCGTATGGCTACACCTTC. Protein product: CASSSDRGPYGYTF.

The CDR3 here is CASRRSFGGGETQYF. The CDR3 bases are TGTGCCAGCAGACGTAGTTTCGGCGGGGGAGAGACCCAGTACTTC. The chain combines TRBV2 with TRBJ2-5; TRBD2 matches at 7 bases. Germline trimming cut 6 bases from V and 4 bases from J; bases unmatched to any gene: 11. The CDR3 totals 15 residues. Germline V gives CDR1 SNHLY, CDR2 FYNNEI.

The CDR3 sequence: CASSLTPSVGAETQYF. The CDR3 DNA reads as TGTGCCAGCAGTTTGACTCCTAGCGTGGGGGCGGAGACCCAGTACTTC. This chain joins TRBV11-2 and TRBJ2-5; either TRBD1 or TRBD2 may fit D (6 bases each). This CDR3 is 16 amino acids long. Trimming shortened V by 6 bases and J by 5 bases, and 22 bases separated the two germline ends. Germline CDR1 SGHAT, CDR2 FQNNGV.

V gene TRBV29-1 combines with J gene TRBJ2-7; 10 nucleotides match TRBD2. The CDR3 extends over 14 amino acids. Per germline, CDR1 SQVTM and CDR2 ANQGSEA. Unmatched junction bases numbered 8, after V lost 4 bases and J lost 5 bases. The CDR3 is CSVASSGGNHEQYF. Written as DNA, the CDR3 is TGCAGCGTTGCCTCTAGCGGGGGTAACCACGAGCAGTACTTC.

The rearrangement links TRBV7-2 to TRBJ2-2; 12 nucleotides line up with TRBD2. After removal of 3 bases from V and 6 bases from J, the junction contained 8 bases not matched to a gene. CDR3 length equals 17 residues. Germline CDR1 SGHTA, CDR2 FQGNSA. CDR3 DNA: TGTGCCAGCAGCTTGAGCCTAGCGGGGGGGCCGTCCGGGGAGCTGTTTTTT. It is translated as CASSLSLAGGPSGELFF.